These 14 T cell receptor beta chains share one sample of origin, sequenced in a study of immune heterogeneity within non-small cell lung tumors. Bulk tumor genomic DNA, roughly 600 ng per sample, was used as template. Several biopsies per primary tumor were taken during surgery, spaced as far apart as possible. Patients underwent curative surgery for non-small cell lung cancer (untreated and newly diagnosed). The TCR beta CDR3 region was amplified by multiplex PCR employing 32 V and 13 J primers. TCRdb re-derived calls from the multiplex PCR reads in MiXCR, one entry per CDR3 protein. The sample holds 7,000 to 8,500 distinct CDR3 sequences, around 21% seen once. The source material was lung tumor tissue. These receptors were obtained from a man between 60 and 75 years old with non-small cell lung cancer.

The chain links TRBV27 to TRBJ2-5; no clear D. This CDR3 region has 14 residues. Trimming shortened V by 6 bases and J by 3 bases, and 14 bases separated the two germline ends. Germline values: CDR1 MNHEY, CDR2 SMNVEV (reference sequence). This chain's CDR3 is CASSSNQVKETQYF. Written as DNA, the CDR3 is TGTGCCAGCAGCTCGAACCAGGTTAAAGAGACCCAGTACTTC.

This clonotype was counted a few times. V is TRBV20-1 and J is TRBJ2-1, with 13 positions matching TRBD2. The germline CDR1 and CDR2 sequences are DFQATT and SNEGSKA (reference sequence). There are 14 residues in the CDR3. V trimming: 5 bases; J trimming: 5 bases; junction bases outside the gene matches: 3. The CDR3 sequence is CSAGGLAGDNEQFF. In DNA, the CDR3 is TGCAGTGCTGGAGGACTAGCGGGAGACAATGAGCAGTTCTTC.

This clonotype was seen many times. The V call is TRBV20-1, the J call TRBJ1-2; 10 positions match TRBD1. Trimming cost V 1 base and J 7 bases; bases outside gene matches: 6. There are 14 residues in the CDR3. Germline V gene data show CDR1 as DFQATT and CDR2 as SNEGSKA (reference sequence). CDR3 nucleotides: TGCAGTGCTAGAGTGGGACAGGGGAGAGTTGGCTACACCTTC. Translation: CSARVGQGRVGYTF.

V is TRBV20-1 and J is TRBJ1-6; the D gene is possibly TRBD1 (5 bases). CDR3 length: 16 residues. CDR1 and CDR2 (germline): DFQATT, SNEGSKA (reference sequence). V lost 0 bases, J lost 7 bases, and 16 bases lay in between. The DNA for the CDR3 is TGCAGTGCTAGAGATTGGGGCAGTCCCCCAAATTCACCCCTCCACTTT. The encoded protein is CSARDWGSPPNSPLHF.

The chain uses TRBV20-1 and TRBJ2-5, with D perhaps TRBD2 (5 bases). V was cut by 6 bases and J by 11 bases, with 25 bases left in between. Per the germline V gene, CDR1 is DFQATT and CDR2 is SNEGSKA (reference sequence). This CDR3 has 14 amino acids. The CDR3 loop is CSARLRQSPTIQYF. Here the CDR3 DNA reads TGCAGTGCGCGACTAAGGCAGTCACCCACCATACAGTACTTC.

This clonotype has ten or more counts. This rearrangement joins TRBV30 to TRBJ2-1, with 7 bases aligning to TRBD2. CDR1 is GTSNPN, CDR2 SVGIG, per germline (reference sequence). V shed 2 bases and J 4 bases; nucleotides not matched to a gene: 8. The CDR3 is made up of 15 amino acids. CDR3 sequence: CAWSWEGAQYNEQFF. CDR3 DNA: TGTGCCTGGAGTTGGGAGGGCGCCCAATACAATGAGCAGTTCTTC. The complete variable domain, with remaining parts taken from reference TRBV30 and TRBJ2-1, reads SQTIHQWPATLVQPVGSPLSLECTVEGTSNPNLYWYRQAAGRGLQLLFYSVGIGQISSEVPQNLSASRPQDRQFILSSKKLLLSDSGFYLCAWSWEGAQYNEQFFGPGTRLTVL.

On this clonotype: With a much larger clone just one base away, this may be a read error. The chain uses TRBV28 and TRBJ2-2, with D possibly being TRBD2 (5 bases). Germline V gives CDR1 MDHEN, CDR2 SYDVKM. The CDR3 loop spans 16 amino acids. Written as DNA, the CDR3 is TGTGCCAGCAGTTTATCTCATACAGCGAACACCGGGGAGCTGCTTTTT. Its protein is CASSLSHTANTGELLF.

This clonotype has at least ten counts. The V and J genes are TRBV18 and TRBJ1-1; the D is unclear. The CDR3 loop spans 13 amino acids. Per the germline V gene, CDR1 is KGHSH and CDR2 is LQKENI. Trimming took off 4 bases at V and 1 base at J, with 7 bases between the two ends. The CDR3 sequence: CASSRTQNTEAFF. DNA of the CDR3: TGTGCCAGCTCACGAACACAGAACACTGAAGCTTTCTTT.

This clonotype was detected ten times or more. This sequence joins TRBV20-1 and TRBJ1-1; D is undetermined. This CDR3 contains 14 residues. The V gene's germline CDR1 is DFQATT and CDR2 SNEGSKA (reference sequence). Trimming pared 3 bases from V and 0 bases from J, leaving 11 bases between. The CDR3, as DNA: TGCAGTGCTAGCCAACATGGGATGAACACTGAAGCTTTCTTT. As protein: CSASQHGMNTEAFF.

This clonotype was observed a few times. CDR3 in DNA: TGTGCCAGCAGCATGGACGGAAACAATGAGCAGTTCTTC. Amino acid sequence: CASSMDGNNEQFF. The chain carries TRBV7-6 and TRBJ2-1; D is ambiguous. V gave up 5 bases and J gave up 5 bases, with 10 bases separating them. Germline assignment: CDR1 SGHVS and CDR2 FNYEAQ. This CDR3 has 13 amino acids. The full variable domain, rest sourced from reference TRBV7-6 and TRBJ2-1, is GAGVSQSPRYKVTKRGQDVALRCDPISGHVSLYWYRQALGQGPEFLTYFNYEAQQDKSGLPNDRFSAERPEGSISTLTIQRTEQRDSAMYRCASSMDGNNEQFFGPGTRLTVL.

This clonotype was counted ten times or more. The V and J genes are TRBV7-9 and TRBJ2-7, with TRBD2 identical over 11 bases. The CDR3 is 15 residues long. Germline CDR1 reads SEHNR; CDR2 reads FQNEAQ (reference sequence). Trimming at V came to 0 bases and at J to 5 bases, leaving 3 bases not matched to a gene. This chain's CDR3 is CASSLAQGLADEQYF. CDR3 coding DNA: TGTGCCAGCAGCTTAGCCCAGGGACTAGCGGACGAGCAGTACTTC.

Many counts were recorded for this clonotype. The rearrangement joins TRBV20-1 to TRBJ1-6; D might be TRBD1 (5 bases). The CDR3 is 15 residues long. V was cut by 3 bases and J by 7 bases, with 16 bases left in between. Germline values: CDR1 DFQATT, CDR2 SNEGSKA (reference sequence). CDR3 bases: TGCAGTGCTAGGCCGGGACTAACGCAGAATTCACCCCTCCACTTT. Protein product: CSARPGLTQNSPLHF.

This clonotype rates as medium-sized. The V and J genes are TRBV10-3 and TRBJ2-1; unclear D gene. The germline gives CDR1 ENHRY, CDR2 SYGVKD. V was cut by 6 bases and J by 4 bases, with 7 bases left in between. The CDR3 is made up of 12 amino acids. CDR3 nucleotides: TGTGCCATCAGGGGTGGATACAATGAGCAGTTCTTC. Its protein product is CAIRGGYNEQFF.

Comment on this clonotype: This could be a read error, since a much larger clone is one nucleotide away. V usage is TRBV28 and J usage is TRBJ2-7; no firm D call. The CDR3 has 14 residues. Germline V gene sequence: CDR1 MDHEN, CDR2 SYDVKM. CDR3 DNA: TGTGACAGCAGTTTGCCGCTAGTCCCTAGGCTGCAGTACTTC. Translating it yields CDSSLPLVPRLQYF.